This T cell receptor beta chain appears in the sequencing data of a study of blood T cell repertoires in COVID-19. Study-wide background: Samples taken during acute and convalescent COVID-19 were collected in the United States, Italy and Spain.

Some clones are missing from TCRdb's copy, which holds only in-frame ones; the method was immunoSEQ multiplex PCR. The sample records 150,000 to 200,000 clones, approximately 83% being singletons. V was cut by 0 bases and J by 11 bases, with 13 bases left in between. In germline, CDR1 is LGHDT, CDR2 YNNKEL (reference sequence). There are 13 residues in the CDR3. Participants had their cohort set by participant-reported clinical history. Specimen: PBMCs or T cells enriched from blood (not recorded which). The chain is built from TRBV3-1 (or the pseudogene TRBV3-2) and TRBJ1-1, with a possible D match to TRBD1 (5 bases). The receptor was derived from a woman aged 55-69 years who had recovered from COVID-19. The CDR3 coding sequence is TGTGCCAGCAGCCAAGATAGGGGCAGGGTCGCTTTCTTT. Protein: CASSQDRGRVAFF.